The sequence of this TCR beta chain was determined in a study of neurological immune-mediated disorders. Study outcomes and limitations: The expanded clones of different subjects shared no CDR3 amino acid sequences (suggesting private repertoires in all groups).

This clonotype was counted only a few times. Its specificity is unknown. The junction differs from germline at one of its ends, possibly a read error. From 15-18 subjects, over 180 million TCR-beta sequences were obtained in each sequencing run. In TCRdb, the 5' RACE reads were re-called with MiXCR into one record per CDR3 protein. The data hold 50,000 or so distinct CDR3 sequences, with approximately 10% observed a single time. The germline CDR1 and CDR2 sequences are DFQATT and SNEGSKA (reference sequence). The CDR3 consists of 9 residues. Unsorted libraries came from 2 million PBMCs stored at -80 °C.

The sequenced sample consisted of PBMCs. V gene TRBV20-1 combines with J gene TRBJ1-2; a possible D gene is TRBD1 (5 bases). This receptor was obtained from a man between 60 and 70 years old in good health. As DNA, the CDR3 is TGCAGTCCAGGGCTGGTTTTCGACTTC. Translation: CSPGLVFDF.